The 32 T cell receptor beta chains below were found in one sample sequenced in a study of CD8 T cells in Susac syndrome. When the RNA was reverse transcribed, random hexamers were used with an input of roughly 0.45 to 1 ug. MiXCR, applied by TCRdb to the immunoSEQ multiplex PCR reads, yields one record per CDR3 protein. The repertoire holds around 100,000 distinct CDR3 sequences, with around 96% as singletons. The sequencing input was CD8+ T cells from PBMCs. These receptors came from a human donor with Susac syndrome.

There are a few counts of this clonotype. CDR3 residues: CASSLPASGSWDTGELFF. DNA of the CDR3: TGTGCCAGCAGTTTACCGGCTAGCGGGAGCTGGGACACCGGGGAGCTGTTTTTT. The chain couples TRBV28 to TRBJ2-2, with 10 bases lining up with TRBD2. CDR1 and CDR2 from the germline V gene are MDHEN and SYDVKM. The V gene end was trimmed by 2 bases and the J gene end by 3 bases; junction bases not matched to a gene: 9. CDR3 length: 18 amino acids.

This rearrangement joins TRBV12-3 or TRBV12-4 to TRBJ1-1, with D maybe TRBD1 (5 bases). Deletions cut 6 bases from V and 1 base from J, with 12 bases between. The CDR3 consists of 14 residues. The CDR3 here is CASSPAGGNTEAFF. In DNA, the CDR3 is TGTGCCAGCAGCCCGGCTGGGGGGAACACTGAAGCTTTCTTT.

The rearrangement links TRBV7-2 to TRBJ2-3; 12 bases are a match to TRBD2. The CDR3 sequence is 14 residues long. Losses at the gene ends were 4 bases for V and 8 bases for J; bases not matched to a gene: 4. The V gene's germline CDR1 is SGHTA and CDR2 FQGNSA. The CDR3 coding sequence is TGTGCCAGCAGCTCCGGACTAGCGGGGCTTACGCAGTATTTT. Its protein product is CASSSGLAGLTQYF.

The chain employs TRBV13 and TRBJ1-2, with D hard to call. This CDR3 contains 14 residues. Trimming cost V 4 bases and J 0 bases, with 9 bases left between them. From germline, CDR1 is PRHDT and CDR2 FYEKMQ (reference sequence). The CDR3 is CASSSKATNYGYTF. CDR3 DNA: TGTGCCAGCAGCTCAAAGGCTACTAACTATGGCTACACCTTC.

This clonotype occurred once. The chain is built from TRBV4-1 and TRBJ2-2; D unclear. This CDR3 comprises 14 residues. Trimming stripped 0 bases from V and 4 bases from J, with 6 bases between. Germline V gives CDR1 MGHRA, CDR2 YSYEKL. CDR3 protein: CASSQDPFTGELFF. Written as DNA, the CDR3 is TGCGCCAGCAGCCAAGATCCGTTCACCGGGGAGCTGTTTTTT.

The chain is built from TRBV5-1 and TRBJ2-7; D is unclear. There are 11 residues in the CDR3. V was clipped by 0 bases and J by 10 bases, with 8 bases between them. Germline CDR1 is SGHRS and CDR2 is YFSETQ. The CDR3 DNA follows: TGCGCCAGCAGCTTGGGGACGGAACAGTACTTC. Amino acids: CASSLGTEQYF. Supplemented by reference TRBV5-1 and TRBJ2-7, the full variable domain reads KAGVTQTPRYLIKTRGQQVTLSCSPISGHRSVSWYQQTPGQGLQFLFEYFSETQRNKGNFPGRFSGRQFSNSRSEMNVSTLELGDSALYLCASSLGTEQYFGPGTRLTVT.

This rearrangement joins TRBV15 to TRBJ1-4; D gene unclear. Germline CDR1 and CDR2: LNHNV and YYDKDF (reference sequence). The CDR3 covers 16 residues. The V gene lost 0 bases and the J gene lost 2 bases, with 10 bases spanning the gap. In nucleotides, the CDR3 is TGTGCCACCAGCAGAGACCCGGGTCGGACTAATGAAAAACTGTTTTTT. Amino acid sequence: CATSRDPGRTNEKLFF.

This chain links TRBV6-1 with TRBJ1-4, with D tentatively TRBD1 (5 bases). This CDR3 region has 16 residues. CDR1 MNHNS and CDR2 SASEGT come from the germline V gene. The germline V and J ends were trimmed by 6 bases and 4 bases, with 18 bases remaining between them. Written as DNA, the CDR3 is TGTGCCAGCAGCCCGCGGGGCAGGGCGTATAATGAAAAACTGTTTTTT. Translating it yields CASSPRGRAYNEKLFF.

J is TRBJ2-5 and V is TRBV7-9; 9 nucleotides agree with TRBD1. This CDR3 comprises 17 residues. CDR1 SEHNR and CDR2 FQNEAQ come from the germline V gene (reference sequence). With V trimmed by 4 bases and J by 5 bases, 14 bases remained unmatched. This chain's CDR3 is CASSSRSPQGALETQYF. Here the CDR3 DNA reads TGTGCCAGCAGCTCGCGAAGCCCACAGGGGGCGTTGGAGACCCAGTACTTC.

The chain is built from TRBV27 and TRBJ2-7; 13 positions agree with TRBD2. CDR1 and CDR2 from the germline V gene are MNHEY and SMNVEV (reference sequence). The CDR3 length is 17 residues. The V gene end was trimmed by 5 bases and the J gene end by 2 bases; junction bases not matched to a gene: 9. The CDR3 DNA is TGTGCCAGCAGTGTATACGGGACTAGCGGGATGGCCTACGAGCAGTACTTC. Translation gives CASSVYGTSGMAYEQYF.

This sequence joins TRBV2 and TRBJ2-5, with D possibly called TRBD1 or TRBD2 (5 bases each). This CDR3 is 19 amino acids long. The V gene's germline CDR1 is SNHLY and CDR2 FYNNEI. V lost 2 bases and J 1 base, leaving 23 bases between the germline ends. CDR3 residues: CASSEWTFSYEGTQETQYF. In nucleotides, the CDR3 is TGTGCCAGCAGTGAATGGACATTTTCCTATGAGGGAACCCAAGAGACCCAGTACTTC.

The V gene is TRBV15, the J gene TRBJ2-3, with D perhaps matching TRBD2 (5 bases). The CDR3 contains 17 residues. V dropped 2 bases and J dropped 4 bases, with 19 bases sitting between them. CDR1 and CDR2 from the germline V gene are LNHNV and YYDKDF (reference sequence). CDR3 loop: CATSRSLAGVRADTQYF. Here the CDR3 DNA reads TGTGCCACCAGCAGATCCCTGGCCGGGGTTCGAGCAGATACGCAGTATTTT.

The chain is built from TRBV7-9 and TRBJ1-2; 10 positions agree with TRBD1. This CDR3 spans 14 amino acids. Trimming cost V 5 bases and J 3 bases; bases outside gene matches: 3. The germline CDR1 and CDR2 sequences are SEHNR and FQNEAQ (reference sequence). The CDR3 DNA follows: TGTGCCAGCAGCCCCGGGACAGGGGACTATGGCTACACCTTC. It specifies CASSPGTGDYGYTF.

V gene TRBV28 combines with J gene TRBJ2-7; TRBD2 aligns across 7 bases. This CDR3 has 15 residues. V lost 2 bases and J lost 2; bases outside the gene matches: 6. Germline V gene data show CDR1 as MDHEN and CDR2 as SYDVKM. CDR3 region: CASSLKGGVTYEQYF. CDR3 coding DNA: TGTGCCAGCAGTTTAAAGGGAGGGGTCACCTACGAGCAGTACTTC.

The sample holds one count of this clonotype. The V gene is TRBV5-6, the J gene TRBJ1-1; no reliable D call. Germline values: CDR1 SGHDT, CDR2 YYEEEE. This CDR3 is built from 13 residues. Trimming shortened V by 2 bases and J by 2 bases, and 7 bases separated the two germline ends. The CDR3 protein is CASSFTTNTEAFF. The CDR3 DNA is TGTGCCAGCAGCTTCACCACCAACACTGAAGCTTTCTTT.

The rearrangement links TRBV6-1 to TRBJ2-1; D ambiguous. V gave up 8 bases and J gave up 7 bases, with 3 bases separating them. The CDR3 spans 9 residues. CDR1 and CDR2 (germline): MNHNS, SASEGT. The CDR3 sequence: CASDNEQFF. Written as DNA, the CDR3 is TGTGCCAGCGATAATGAGCAGTTCTTC.

The gene calls are TRBV5-1 and TRBJ1-5; TRBD1 aligns across 8 bases. CDR1 and CDR2 (germline): SGHRS, YFSETQ. The CDR3 covers 15 residues. V gave up 0 bases and J gave up 6 bases; unmatched junction bases: 5. CDR3 DNA: TGCGCCAGCAGCTTGGAAGGGACAGGATCTCAGCCCCAGCATTTT. Translated: CASSLEGTGSQPQHF.

The chain joins TRBV12-3 or TRBV12-4 to TRBJ2-7; no firm D call. The germline V and J ends were trimmed by 5 bases and 4 bases, with 9 bases remaining between them. This CDR3 comprises 12 residues. The DNA of the CDR3 is TGTGCCAGCAGTATTCGGAGATACGAGCAGTACTTC. This encodes CASSIRRYEQYF.

This clonotype was seen just once. The rearrangement links TRBV29-1 to TRBJ1-3; D gene ambiguous. The V end was cut by 4 bases, the J end by 8 bases, with 12 bases between. The CDR3 has 12 residues. Germline CDR1 and CDR2: SQVTM and ANQGSEA. The CDR3 sequence is CSVASGPDTIYF. The CDR3 DNA follows: TGCAGCGTTGCTTCCGGACCCGACACCATATATTTT.

This clonotype was seen a single time. The chain combines TRBV3-1 with TRBJ2-5; tentative D call: TRBD1 (5 bases). The germline CDR1 and CDR2 sequences are LGHDT and YNNKEL (reference sequence). Trimming left V 1 base short and J 5 bases short, with 17 bases between. The CDR3 spans 16 residues. The DNA for the CDR3 is TGTGCCAGCAGCCAAGGGACCGGACACCCCCGGGAGACCCAGTACTTC. Translating gives CASSQGTGHPRETQYF.

The genes are TRBV27 and TRBJ2-7; 9 bases match TRBD1. This CDR3 has 14 residues. CDR1 and CDR2 (germline): MNHEY, SMNVEV (reference sequence). V shed 11 bases and J 0 bases; nucleotides not matched to a gene: 8. The CDR3: CAEGTGPSSYEQYF. CDR3 DNA sequence: TGTGCCGAGGGGACAGGGCCGAGCTCCTACGAGCAGTACTTC.

The chain recombines TRBV9 with TRBJ1-2; D is ambiguous. Per the germline V gene, CDR1 is SGDLS and CDR2 is YYNGEE. Deletions cut 3 bases from V and 12 bases from J, with 9 bases between. The CDR3 is 10 residues long. The CDR3 spells CASSEGLHTF. CDR3 sequence (DNA): TGTGCCAGCAGCGAAGGTCTCCACACCTTC.

V and J are TRBV4-2 and TRBJ2-3; 7 bases are shared with TRBD2. J gave up 5 bases and V 0 bases, and 8 bases lay outside the gene matches. The CDR3 sequence is 16 residues long. Germline lookup yields CDR1 LGHNA and CDR2 YNFKEQ. Written as DNA, the CDR3 is TGTGCCAGCAGCCAAGATGGAGGCGGGGGAGGAGATACGCAGTATTTT. Protein: CASSQDGGGGGDTQYF.

This clonotype was seen just once. The chain couples TRBV7-3 to TRBJ1-1; weak D call: TRBD1 (6 bases). The germline gives CDR1 SGHTA, CDR2 FQGTGA. Trimming took 5 bases from V and 7 from J, leaving 11 bases between them. This CDR3 region has 12 residues. The CDR3 reads CASSGPTGEAFF. The CDR3 coding sequence is TGTGCCAGCAGCGGACCGACAGGTGAAGCTTTCTTT.

The J gene is TRBJ2-6, the V gene TRBV2; D remains ambiguous. Germline values: CDR1 SNHLY, CDR2 FYNNEI. The CDR3 is 14 residues long. V dropped 6 bases and J dropped 1 base, with 7 bases sitting between them. The CDR3 loop reads CASRDVSGANVLTF. In nucleotides, the CDR3 is TGTGCCAGCAGGGACGTTTCTGGGGCCAACGTCCTGACTTTC.

The V and J genes are TRBV29-1 and TRBJ1-1; unclear D gene. The V gene lost 5 bases and the J gene lost 1 base, with 11 bases spanning the gap. CDR1 SQVTM and CDR2 ANQGSEA come from the germline V gene. The CDR3 length is 13 residues. In DNA, the CDR3 is TGCAGCGTTCGGGTTGGGGAGAACACTGAAGCTTTCTTT. Amino acids: CSVRVGENTEAFF.

A remark on this clonotype: One junction end does not reproduce the germline sequence, and a read error may be involved. The chain links TRBV20-1 to TRBJ2-1; TRBD2 aligns across 8 bases. The germline V gene encodes CDR1 DFQATT and CDR2 SNEGSKA (reference sequence). This CDR3 contains 13 residues. The CDR3 region is CQALAGKMDEQFF. The CDR3 bases are TGTCAAGCGTTAGCGGGAAAGATGGATGAGCAGTTCTTC.

The DNA of the CDR3 is TGTGCCAGCAGCGAAGAGACAGTCCCGGTGTGGGGTGGGCAGTTCTTC. Translation gives CASSEETVPVWGGQFF. The chain has TRBV7-6 and TRBJ2-1; weak D call: TRBD1 (5 bases). V lost 5 bases to trimming and J lost 12 bases, with 26 bases between them. Germline V lookup: CDR1 SGHVS, CDR2 FNYEAQ. This CDR3 comprises 16 residues.

The chain uses TRBV29-1 and TRBJ2-3; perhaps TRBD2 as D (6 bases). Germline values: CDR1 SQVTM, CDR2 ANQGSEA. The CDR3 is 15 residues long. The germline V and J ends were trimmed by 1 base and 4 bases, with 15 bases remaining between them. CDR3 in DNA: TGCAGCGTTGAAGTTGGGGGGTCGGGACCAGATACGCAGTATTTT. This translates into CSVEVGGSGPDTQYF.

V and J are TRBV5-1 and TRBJ2-7, with 10 nucleotides matching TRBD1. This CDR3 is 14 amino acids long. The germline V gene has CDR1 SGHRS and CDR2 YFSETQ. Trimming took 4 bases from V and 7 from J; bases not matched to a gene: 8. This CDR3 reads CASSRRPGQGEQYF. The CDR3 DNA reads as TGCGCCAGCAGCCGTAGACCGGGACAGGGGGAGCAGTACTTC.

The V call is TRBV20-1, the J call TRBJ2-1; no clear D gene. Trimming left V 5 bases short and J 0 bases short, with 11 bases between. This CDR3 spans 14 amino acids. Germline V CDR1 and CDR2: DFQATT, SNEGSKA (reference sequence). The CDR3 loop reads CSALDQSSYNEQFF. The CDR3 DNA sequence: TGCAGTGCTCTAGACCAGAGCTCCTACAATGAGCAGTTCTTC.

The CDR3 reads CSARDRGGSYEQYF. The CDR3 DNA sequence: TGCAGTGCTAGAGATCGTGGGGGCTCCTACGAGCAGTACTTC. V and J are TRBV20-1 and TRBJ2-7; possibly TRBD1 or TRBD2 for D (5 bases each). This CDR3 comprises 14 residues. Germline lookup yields CDR1 DFQATT and CDR2 SNEGSKA (reference sequence). Trimming shortened V by 0 bases and J by 0 bases, and 9 bases separated the two germline ends.